The 32 T cell receptor beta chains presented below share a single source sample, sequenced in a study of blood T cell repertoires in COVID-19. The table came from immunoSEQ multiplex PCR; TCRdb's copy has only in-frame clones and leaves some out. The sample gives about 280,000 clones, 88% of which show up once; 0.75% to 1% is in the top ten. Sequencing input: PBMCs or T cells enriched from blood (not recorded which). The receptors come from a woman aged 25 to 39 who had recovered from COVID-19.

In this sample, this clone turned up once. The chain links TRBV7-6 to TRBJ2-7, with TRBD1 matching over 7 bases. CDR1 and CDR2 from the germline V gene are SGHVS and FNYEAQ. Unmatched junction bases numbered 8, after V lost 1 base and J lost 2 bases. The CDR3 covers 16 residues. The CDR3 loop is CASSLGVGRGTYEQYF. CDR3 in DNA: TGTGCCAGCAGCTTAGGAGTTGGCAGGGGGACCTACGAGCAGTACTTC.

The chain recombines TRBV28 with TRBJ2-7, with D possibly matching TRBD2 (6 bases). V was clipped by 6 bases and J by 3 bases, with 18 bases between them. Germline V CDR1 and CDR2: MDHEN, SYDVKM. The CDR3 has 15 amino acids. CDR3 in amino acids: CASSYSGTGNYEQYF. CDR3 in DNA: TGTGCCAGCAGCTATTCCGGGACTGGTAACTACGAGCAGTACTTC.

V gene TRBV19 combines with J gene TRBJ1-1; a possible D gene is TRBD1 (5 bases). Germline CDR1 LNHDA, CDR2 SQIVND (reference sequence). The length of the CDR3 is 16 residues. The V end was cut by 3 bases, the J end by 1 base, with 15 bases between. The CDR3 protein is CASSMWERGPNTEAFF. CDR3 nucleotides: TGTGCCAGTAGTATGTGGGAAAGGGGTCCGAACACTGAAGCTTTCTTT.

The chain carries TRBV3-1 (or the pseudogene TRBV3-2) and TRBJ2-5; TRBD2 might be the D (5 bases). The CDR3 length is 14 residues. V lost 7 bases, J lost 4 bases, and 16 bases lay in between. Germline V gives CDR1 LGHDT, CDR2 YNNKEL (reference sequence). Here the CDR3 reads CASNYRGEGETQYF. In DNA form, the CDR3 reads TGTGCCAGCAATTACCGGGGTGAGGGAGAGACCCAGTACTTC.

The chain couples TRBV5-1 to TRBJ2-7, with D possibly matching TRBD2 (5 bases). The CDR3 runs 15 residues. V shed 5 bases and J shed 0 bases, with 15 bases lying between them. Germline CDR1 is SGHRS and CDR2 is YFSETQ. The CDR3 bases are TGCGCCAGCAGACGACCCGGGGATTCCTCCTACGAGCAGTACTTC. As protein: CASRRPGDSSYEQYF.

This clone came up a few times. J is TRBJ1-4 and V is TRBV2, with unresolved D. Germline lookup yields CDR1 SNHLY and CDR2 FYNNEI. The CDR3 spans 17 residues. The V and J ends lost 5 bases and 4 bases respectively, with 20 bases between them. CDR3 sequence: CASSTETPRYNNEKLFF. CDR3 bases: TGTGCCAGCAGTACGGAGACTCCTCGTTACAATAATGAAAAACTGTTTTTT.

CDR3 region: CASSLAGGHYEQYF. In DNA, the CDR3 is TGTGCCAGCAGCTTAGCTGGTGGGCACTACGAGCAGTACTTC. The chain couples TRBV7-2 to TRBJ2-7, with D hard to call. The CDR3 totals 14 residues. In germline, CDR1 is SGHTA, CDR2 FQGNSA. The ends were cut back, 0 bases at V and 3 bases at J, with 9 bases in the middle.

The chain employs TRBV29-1 and TRBJ2-2, with a weak D call TRBD2 (5 bases). The CDR3 extends over 13 amino acids. CDR1 SQVTM and CDR2 ANQGSEA come from the germline V gene. V was trimmed by 5 bases and J by 6 bases, leaving 13 bases between them. CDR3 sequence: CSVLQTRAGELFF. The CDR3 region has the DNA TGCAGCGTTCTGCAAACTAGGGCCGGGGAGCTGTTTTTT.

The J gene is TRBJ1-3, the V gene TRBV2, with 8 nucleotides matching TRBD1. The V segment lost 8 bases and the J segment 0 bases; nucleotides outside the gene matches: 0. The CDR3 is 13 amino acids. The germline V gene encodes CDR1 SNHLY and CDR2 FYNNEI. The CDR3 here is CASGQGSGNTIYF. CDR3 bases: TGTGCCAGCGGACAGGGCTCTGGAAACACCATATATTTT.

Turning to this clone: This CDR3 is also generated by other DNA sequences in the sample. The V and J genes are TRBV5-1 and TRBJ1-1; 9 bases align to TRBD1. The CDR3 has 14 amino acids. Trimming cost V 4 bases and J 0 bases; bases outside gene matches: 1. CDR1 and CDR2 from the germline V gene are SGHRS and YFSETQ. CDR3: CASSGTGLNTEAFF. The CDR3 DNA sequence: TGCGCCAGCAGCGGGACAGGGTTGAACACTGAAGCTTTCTTT.

The chain uses TRBV2 and TRBJ1-5, with D possibly being TRBD1 (6 bases). V lost 6 bases, J lost 5 bases, and 17 bases lay in between. Germline assignment: CDR1 SNHLY and CDR2 FYNNEI. The CDR3 is 15 residues long. The DNA of the CDR3 is TGTGCCAGCAGGGCGGACGGGGGGCGCGATCAGCCCCAGCATTTT. Translation: CASRADGGRDQPQHF.

This clone appeared a few times. This chain uses TRBV20-1 with TRBJ2-7; D not certain. CDR3 length equals 10 residues. Germline V gene lookup returns CDR1 DFQATT and CDR2 SNEGSKA (reference sequence). V was shortened by 6 bases and J by 1 base, with 4 bases between the two germline ends. The CDR3 nucleotides are TGCAGTGCCCTTTCCTACGAGCAGTACTTC. Its translation: CSALSYEQYF.

The V and J genes are TRBV7-2 and TRBJ2-3; TRBD2 might be the D (7 bases). The CDR3 contains 15 residues. CDR1 and CDR2 from the germline V gene are SGHTA and FQGNSA. Trimming took 6 bases from V and 3 from J, leaving 16 bases between them. This CDR3 reads CASREGRGATDTQYF. The DNA for the CDR3 is TGTGCCAGCAGAGAGGGACGGGGGGCGACAGATACGCAGTATTTT.

The V gene is TRBV5-4, the J gene TRBJ1-1; D not certain. The CDR3 loop spans 16 amino acids. V was pared by 0 bases and J by 1 base, with 13 bases between. CDR1 SGHNT and CDR2 YYREEE come from the germline V gene (reference sequence). This CDR3 reads CASSLVPGRSNTEAFF. CDR3 nucleotides: TGTGCCAGCAGCTTGGTTCCGGGGAGGTCGAACACTGAAGCTTTCTTT.

This chain connects TRBV11-3 to TRBJ2-7; D is ambiguous. V dropped 1 base and J dropped 2 bases, with 9 bases sitting between them. The CDR3 is made up of 14 amino acids. Germline V CDR1 and CDR2: SGHNT, YENEEA. CDR3 protein: CASSLVSVTYEQYF. The CDR3 DNA reads as TGTGCCAGCAGCTTAGTTTCAGTAACCTACGAGCAGTACTTC.

The chain has TRBV25-1 and TRBJ2-4; D is perhaps TRBD2 (5 bases). Germline V lookup: CDR1 MGHDK, CDR2 SYGVNS. CDR3 length: 16 residues. V lost 2 bases, J lost 3 bases, and 14 bases lay in between. The CDR3 DNA reads TGTGCCAGCAGTGAAGGGCCCTGGGGAGTCAAAAACATTCAGTACTTC. Translation: CASSEGPWGVKNIQYF.

J is TRBJ1-2 and V is TRBV14; 8 nucleotides agree with TRBD1. This CDR3 is 15 amino acids long. Trimming cost V 4 bases and J 4 bases; bases outside gene matches: 8. Germline loops: CDR1 SGHDN, CDR2 FVKESK. CDR3 DNA sequence: TGTGCCAGCAGCCTGACAGGGGTGACTCTCTATGGCTACACCTTC. Its protein product is CASSLTGVTLYGYTF.

This clone is a singleton in its sample. The rearrangement joins TRBV13 to TRBJ1-3, with D perhaps TRBD1 (5 bases). Germline V gene data show CDR1 as PRHDT and CDR2 as FYEKMQ (reference sequence). Deletions cut 6 bases from V and 4 bases from J, with 13 bases between. The CDR3 has 14 residues. CDR3 sequence reads: CASSGTFQGNTIYF. The CDR3 region has the DNA TGTGCCAGCAGTGGGACTTTTCAGGGAAACACCATATATTTT.

The V call is TRBV5-4, the J call TRBJ2-7, with TRBD1 identical over 9 bases. V lost 5 bases, J lost 1 base, and 10 bases stayed unmatched. Germline V gene data show CDR1 as SGHNT and CDR2 as YYREEE (reference sequence). The CDR3 sequence is 16 residues long. CDR3 in amino acids: CASSHKGTGFSYEQYF. DNA of the CDR3: TGTGCCAGCAGTCACAAGGGGACAGGGTTTTCCTACGAGCAGTACTTC.

The chain couples TRBV30 to TRBJ2-7; a possible D gene is TRBD1 (5 bases). CDR1 GTSNPN and CDR2 SVGIG come from the germline V gene (reference sequence). The CDR3 sequence is 13 residues long. V was trimmed by 2 bases and J by 5 bases, leaving 13 bases between them. This CDR3 is CAWSPAGPNEQYF. CDR3 in DNA: TGTGCCTGGAGTCCGGCAGGGCCCAACGAGCAGTACTTC. The full variable domain, rest sourced from reference TRBV30 and TRBJ2-7, is SQTIHQWPATLVQPVGSPLSLECTVEGTSNPNLYWYRQAAGRGLQLLFYSVGIGQISSEVPQNLSASRPQDRQFILSSKKLLLSDSGFYLCAWSPAGPNEQYFGPGTRLTVT.

CDR3 nucleotides: TGTGCCAGTAGTTCTACTACACGGACCGGGGAGCTGTTTTTT. Its protein is CASSSTTRTGELFF. J is TRBJ2-2 and V is TRBV19, with unresolved D. Germline lookup yields CDR1 LNHDA and CDR2 SQIVND (reference sequence). With 5 bases removed from V and 5 bases from J, the gap between germline ends came to 12 bases. The CDR3 has 14 amino acids.

The rearrangement joins TRBV7-8 to TRBJ2-2, with D tentatively TRBD2 (6 bases). Germline lookup yields CDR1 SGHVS and CDR2 FQNEAQ. The ends were cut back, 1 base at V and 6 bases at J, with 9 bases in the middle. The CDR3 sequence is 14 residues long. CDR3 sequence: CASSLGREAGELFF. As DNA, the CDR3 is TGTGCCAGCAGCTTAGGCAGGGAGGCCGGGGAGCTGTTTTTT.

This chain's CDR3 is CASSLPGQGSRSQYF. The DNA of the CDR3 is TGTGCCAGCAGCTTACCCGGACAGGGTTCAAGATCGCAGTACTTC. The chain links TRBV7-9 to TRBJ2-7, with TRBD1 identical over 8 bases. The germline CDR1 and CDR2 sequences are SEHNR and FQNEAQ (reference sequence). CDR3 length: 15 residues. V was pared by 2 bases and J by 9 bases, with 12 bases of the junction left unmatched.

The rearrangement joins TRBV9 to TRBJ1-2; the match to TRBD1 covers 8 bases. The germline gives CDR1 SGDLS, CDR2 YYNGEE. V trimming: 3 bases; J trimming: 4 bases; junction bases outside the gene matches: 8. The CDR3 has 15 amino acids. CDR3 DNA: TGTGCCAGCAGCGCTTACGACAGGGGTGGCTATGGCTACACCTTC. Protein: CASSAYDRGGYGYTF.

The rearrangement uses TRBV5-5 and TRBJ1-4; a possible D gene is TRBD1 (5 bases). This CDR3 comprises 14 residues. The ends were cut back, 3 bases at V and 3 bases at J, with 9 bases in the middle. From germline, CDR1 is SGHKS and CDR2 YYEKEE (reference sequence). CDR3 in DNA: TGTGCCAGCAGCTGGACATCATCTAATGAAAAACTGTTTTTT. Amino acid sequence: CASSWTSSNEKLFF.

In DNA form, the CDR3 reads TGTGCCAGCAGCTTAAGCGGAGAGGACAGGGGGCGTTTTAACTATGGCTACACCTTC. This translates into CASSLSGEDRGRFNYGYTF. The V and J genes are TRBV7-9 and TRBJ1-2; 11 bases are a match to TRBD1. From germline, CDR1 is SEHNR and CDR2 FQNEAQ (reference sequence). The CDR3 consists of 19 residues. V lost 2 bases and J lost 1; bases outside the gene matches: 12.

The chain combines TRBV19 with TRBJ2-2, with a tentative D call TRBD2 (5 bases). V gave up 4 bases and J gave up 6 bases, with 9 bases separating them. The CDR3 sequence is 13 residues long. From germline, CDR1 is LNHDA and CDR2 SQIVND (reference sequence). The CDR3 DNA follows: TGTGCCAGTAGTAATAACGGGGCCGGGGAGCTGTTTTTT. This gives the protein CASSNNGAGELFF.

The rearrangement joins TRBV6-2 or TRBV6-3 to TRBJ1-2; perhaps TRBD1 as D (6 bases). V was clipped by 2 bases and J by 5 bases, with 15 bases between them. The CDR3 has 15 residues. The V gene's germline CDR1 is MNHEY and CDR2 SVGEGT. The CDR3 DNA reads TGTGCCAGCAGTTACGGACAGACCCTCCGATATGGCTACACCTTC. Its translation is CASSYGQTLRYGYTF.

V usage is TRBV4-2 and J usage is TRBJ2-1; TRBD2 matches at 11 bases. The CDR3 spans 19 residues. V shed 0 bases and J 2 bases; nucleotides not matched to a gene: 9. The germline CDR1 and CDR2 sequences are LGHNA and YNFKEQ. This chain's CDR3 is CASSQDPGIAGGPYNEQFF. The CDR3 bases are TGTGCCAGCAGCCAAGATCCGGGAATAGCGGGAGGGCCCTACAATGAGCAGTTCTTC.

The chain is built from TRBV18 and TRBJ2-3, with D possibly being TRBD1 (6 bases). Per the germline V gene, CDR1 is KGHSH and CDR2 is LQKENI. V was trimmed by 5 bases and J by 5 bases, leaving 17 bases between them. The CDR3 has 15 residues. The CDR3 is CASSYALGQKDTQYF. In nucleotides, the CDR3 is TGTGCCAGCTCATATGCACTCGGACAGAAAGATACGCAGTATTTT. Full variable domain (remainder filled in from reference TRBV18 and TRBJ2-3): NAGVMQNPRHLVRRRGQEARLRCSPMKGHSHVYWYRQLPEEGLKFMVYLQKENIIDESGMPKERFSAEFPKEGPSILRIQQVVRGDSAAYFCASSYALGQKDTQYFGPGTRLTVL.

This clone has only a few counts. This chain joins TRBV11-2 and TRBJ1-1, with a weak D call TRBD1 (6 bases). Per the germline V gene, CDR1 is SGHAT and CDR2 is FQNNGV. This CDR3 region has 12 residues. The germline V and J ends were trimmed by 5 bases and 9 bases, with 13 bases remaining between them. CDR3 in amino acids: CASSRGQRQAFF. DNA of the CDR3: TGTGCCAGCAGCCGCGGACAGAGACAAGCTTTCTTT.

This sequence joins TRBV9 and TRBJ1-3; maybe TRBD1 (5 bases). Germline V gene lookup returns CDR1 SGDLS and CDR2 YYNGEE. V shed 4 bases and J shed 4 bases, with 12 bases lying between them. This CDR3 has 14 residues. The CDR3, as DNA: TGTGCCAGCAGCCCCCTGGACAACGGAAACACCATATATTTT. As protein: CASSPLDNGNTIYF.